This TCR beta chain was sequenced during a study of PD-1 blockade in classical Hodgkin lymphoma. The length of the CDR3 is 16 residues. Germline V gene lookup returns CDR1 SGHDT and CDR2 YYEEEE. V lost 3 bases, J lost 4 bases, and 7 bases stayed unmatched. The table came from immunoSEQ multiplex PCR; TCRdb's copy has only in-frame clones and leaves some out. The sample yields 25,000 to 35,000 clones, about 86% seen once. Time point here: cycle 4 day 1 (C4D1), after more than five weeks of nivolumab. Autologous stem cell transplantation was followed by relapse in every patient, and brentuximab vedotin exposure varied. CD4+ T cells were purified from thawed PBMCs by negative selection.

The sequence derives from a human donor with classical Hodgkin lymphoma. The V call is TRBV5-6, the J call TRBJ2-1; the match to TRBD2 covers 10 bases. Sample: CD4+ T cells from blood, taken before the fourth cycle of nivolumab. The CDR3 sequence is CASSWTSGLNYNEQFF. The CDR3 DNA reads TGTGCCAGCAGCTGGACTAGCGGTTTGAATTACAATGAGCAGTTCTTC.